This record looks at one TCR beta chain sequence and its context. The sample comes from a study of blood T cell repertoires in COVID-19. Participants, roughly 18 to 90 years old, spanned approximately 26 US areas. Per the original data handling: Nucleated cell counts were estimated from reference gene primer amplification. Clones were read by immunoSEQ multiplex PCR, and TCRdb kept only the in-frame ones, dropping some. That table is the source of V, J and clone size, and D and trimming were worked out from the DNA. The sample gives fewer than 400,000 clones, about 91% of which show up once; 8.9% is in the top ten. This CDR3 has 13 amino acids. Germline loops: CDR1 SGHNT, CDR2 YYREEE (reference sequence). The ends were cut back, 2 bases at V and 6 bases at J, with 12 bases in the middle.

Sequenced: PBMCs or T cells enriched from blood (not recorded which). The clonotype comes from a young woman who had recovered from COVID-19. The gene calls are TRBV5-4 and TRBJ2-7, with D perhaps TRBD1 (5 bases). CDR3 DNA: TGTGCCAGCAGCTTTTCAGGGTTGGGCGAGCAGTACTTC. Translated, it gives CASSFSGLGEQYF.